The entry that follows covers one T cell receptor beta chain sequence. Its antigen is currently unknown. Repertoires were generated with immunoSEQ multiplex PCR, while TCRdb's copy carries only in-frame clones and drops some. Among 120,000 to 150,000 clones, roughly 87% were seen once, and the ten largest hold 4.5% to 6.5%. The data belong to a study of T cell responses to AZD1222 COVID-19 vaccine. Broader study findings: Vaccine-associated CD4 TCRs ranged over spike, dominating at 160-218 and 743-854.

Trimming took off 0 bases at V and 3 bases at J, with 11 bases between the two ends. This CDR3 spans 15 amino acids. Germline CDR1 SGHKS, CDR2 YYEKEE (reference sequence). This material consisted of peripheral blood, taken on day 0 of AZD1222 vaccination. The sequence was collected from an adult in good health. The chain recombines TRBV5-5 with TRBJ2-3; D is undetermined. For the CDR3, the DNA is TGTGCCAGCAGCTTGGAAGGGTCCCGAACAGATACGCAGTATTTT. Protein product: CASSLEGSRTDTQYF. Supplemented by reference TRBV5-5 and TRBJ2-3, the full variable domain reads DAGVTQSPTHLIKTRGQQVTLRCSPISGHKSVSWYQQVLGQGPQFIFQYYEKEERGRGNFPDRFSARQFPNYSSELNVNALLLGDSALYLCASSLEGSRTDTQYFGPGTRLTVL.